This T cell receptor beta chain was sequenced for a study of Graves' ophthalmopathy and Graves' hyperthyroidism. Using RNA transcripts, the TCR beta CDR3 regions were amplified. HTBI primers were used in a first-round RT-PCR, which preceded a second-round multiplex PCR. Via MiXCR, TCRdb re-called the multiplex PCR reads, giving one row per CDR3 protein. In the table there are roughly 400,000 distinct CDR3 sequences, around 19% of which are singletons. This clonotype appeared many times. Per the germline V gene, CDR1 is GTSNPN and CDR2 is SVGIG (reference sequence). The CDR3 contains 12 residues. V shed 4 bases and J shed 7 bases, with 11 bases lying between them.

The chain has TRBV30 and TRBJ1-3; unclear D gene. The sequence was collected from a woman aged 18-29 years with Graves' ophthalmopathy. Sequenced input: peripheral blood. The CDR3 loop is CAWTMDRNTIYF. For the CDR3, the DNA is TGTGCCTGGACTATGGATCGGAACACCATATATTTT.